This T cell receptor beta chain was found in a study of OX40 agonist ivuxolimab in advanced cancers. As regards this clone: Its specificity is not known.

Notes on the study in general: The study observed clonal expansion of CD4+ and CD8+ blood T cells by week 6 at 0.1 to 3.0 mg/kg. Antigen specificity was not determined for the expanded peripheral T cells. Normalized expansion of T-cell clones was also low for some nonresponders.

The repertoire was sequenced with immunoSEQ multiplex PCR; TCRdb's copy has only in-frame clones and lacks some. This table has 34,000 or so clones, roughly four fifths appearing once. Trimming took off 3 bases at V and 0 bases at J, with 16 bases between the two ends. The V gene's germline CDR1 is SGHNT and CDR2 YYREEE (reference sequence). This CDR3 spans 16 amino acids. V is TRBV5-4 and J is TRBJ2-7; D may be TRBD1 (5 bases). Here the sequenced sample was CD4+ or CD8+ T cells sorted from blood, taken in a trial of the OX40 agonist ivuxolimab. This TCR was sampled from an adult with an advanced solid tumor such as melanoma, head and neck, liver or kidney cancer. In DNA, the CDR3 is TGTGCCAGCAGCTGGAGTTTCACAGGATCCTCCTACGAGCAGTACTTC. Its protein product is CASSWSFTGSSYEQYF.